The 5 T cell receptor beta chains given below trace back to one sample, sequenced in a study of T cell repertoires in cytomegalovirus infection. Their target antigens are unknown. TCRdb processed the reads anew with MiXCR; each CDR3 protein has one entry. The sample lists 650,000 to 850,000 distinct CDR3 sequences, under 35% occurring once. The sample in question was cultured CD8+ T cells from PBMCs, obtained from culture after CMV antigen stimulation. The receptors were gathered from a human donor in good health (CMV status not recorded). Some clones in this sample may be carry-over from other donors' samples.

This clonotype has ten or more counts. The chain is built from TRBV7-8 and TRBJ2-1; 8 bases fit TRBD1. CDR1 and CDR2 from the germline V gene are SGHVS and FQNEAQ. J lost 8 bases, V lost 5 bases, and 5 bases had no gene match. This CDR3 has 13 residues. The CDR3, as DNA: TGTGCCAGCAGCATGGACAGGGTCGATGAGCAGTTCTTC. Its translation: CASSMDRVDEQFF.

This chain joins TRBV9 and TRBJ2-3, with unresolved D. V was pared by 0 bases and J by 4 bases, with 15 bases between. The germline CDR1 and CDR2 sequences are SGDLS and YYNGEE. The CDR3 consists of 16 residues. CDR3 protein: CASSVASHSLSDTQYF. The CDR3 nucleotides read TGTGCCAGCAGCGTAGCTAGTCATAGCCTATCAGATACGCAGTATTTT.

There are a few counts of this clonotype. This chain joins TRBV28 and TRBJ1-5; D remains unclear. The CDR3 is 15 amino acids. Per the germline V gene, CDR1 is MDHEN and CDR2 is SYDVKM. Trimming took off 2 bases at V and 3 bases at J, with 11 bases between the two ends. The CDR3 DNA sequence: TGTGCCAGCAGTTTAACCAGGTCTAACAATCAGCCCCAGCATTTT. This gives the protein CASSLTRSNNQPQHF.

This clonotype has just a few counts. The V call is TRBV7-4, the J call TRBJ2-3; 7 bases match TRBD2. The germline gives CDR1 SGHVT, CDR2 SQSDAQ. The CDR3 length is 16 residues. Trimming cost V 5 bases and J 4 bases; bases outside gene matches: 12. In DNA form, the CDR3 reads TGTGCCAGCAGCAGAGTCGGGGGGAAGGGGTCAGATACGCAGTATTTT. It is translated as CASSRVGGKGSDTQYF.

Many counts were recorded for this clonotype. The gene calls are TRBV7-9 and TRBJ2-1, with D possibly matching TRBD1 (6 bases). This CDR3 contains 16 residues. Trimming left V 5 bases short and J 7 bases short, with 21 bases between. Germline V gene data show CDR1 as SEHNR and CDR2 as FQNEAQ (reference sequence). In nucleotides, the CDR3 is TGTGCCAGCAGCGGGACCCCGGGACAACCTGTGAATGAGCAGTTCTTC. Amino acid sequence: CASSGTPGQPVNEQFF.